A single sample is the source of the 6 T cell receptor beta chains below, sequenced in a study of shared clonotypes between healthy human individuals. Some clones are missing from TCRdb's copy, which holds only in-frame ones; the method was immunoSEQ multiplex PCR. The table shows 650,000 to 800,000 clones, with roughly two thirds occurring only once. The sequencing input was memory CD4+ T cells sorted from blood. As to subset: CD45RA-negative fraction. The receptors stem from a woman aged 25 to 45 in good health.

The chain carries TRBV6-5 and TRBJ2-2; no firm D call. The CDR3 is made up of 14 amino acids. Trimming took off 5 bases at V and 0 bases at J, with 7 bases between the two ends. The germline gives CDR1 MNHEY, CDR2 SVGAGI. CDR3 region: CASSLGTNTGELFF. CDR3 DNA: TGTGCCAGCAGTCTGGGGACGAACACCGGGGAGCTGTTTTTT.

The rearrangement uses TRBV19 and TRBJ1-5, with D possibly matching TRBD1 (5 bases). Germline V gene lookup returns CDR1 LNHDA and CDR2 SQIVND (reference sequence). V was pared by 3 bases and J by 7 bases, with 10 bases between. CDR3 size: 13 residues. This CDR3 is CASSMMGPQPQHF. CDR3 sequence (DNA): TGTGCCAGTAGTATGATGGGGCCCCAGCCCCAGCATTTT.

The sample holds a few counts of this clone. CDR3 bases: TGTGCCAGCAGCTTAGATAGGTTCCGCACAGATACGCAGTATTTT. It translates to CASSLDRFRTDTQYF. This chain connects TRBV11-2 to TRBJ2-3, with no clear D. Per the germline V gene, CDR1 is SGHAT and CDR2 is FQNNGV. V was shortened by 0 bases and J by 1 base, with 8 bases between the two germline ends. The CDR3 has 15 amino acids.

CDR3 in DNA: TGTGCCAGCAGCGGGACTACAGGTTACAATGAGCAGTTCTTC. This codes for CASSGTTGYNEQFF. This chain joins TRBV7-9 and TRBJ2-1; 7 nucleotides align to TRBD2. V gave up 5 bases and J gave up 4 bases; unmatched junction bases: 5. The CDR3 is made up of 14 amino acids. Germline CDR1 reads SEHNR; CDR2 reads FQNEAQ (reference sequence).

This clone was observed a handful of times. The sample carries other DNA sequences with the same CDR3. This CDR3 reads CASSVVAGGYNEQFF. CDR3 in DNA: TGTGCCAGCAGCGTAGTTGCGGGAGGCTACAATGAGCAGTTCTTC. The chain has TRBV9 and TRBJ2-1; 8 bases are shared with TRBD2. The V and J ends lost 0 bases and 3 bases, in that order; junction bases with no gene match: 2. Germline CDR1 SGDLS, CDR2 YYNGEE. The CDR3 is 15 amino acids. The full variable domain, completed using reference TRBV9 and TRBJ2-1, is DSGVTQTPKHLITATGQRVTLRCSPRSGDLSVYWYQQSLDQGLQFLIQYYNGEERAKGNILERFSAQQFPDLHSELNLSSLELGDSALYFCASSVVAGGYNEQFFGPGTRLTVL.

This chain connects TRBV9 to TRBJ2-7, with D perhaps matching TRBD1 (5 bases). The V gene lost 4 bases and the J gene lost 2 bases, with 16 bases spanning the gap. Germline loops: CDR1 SGDLS, CDR2 YYNGEE. The CDR3 is 15 amino acids. CDR3 DNA: TGTGCCAGCAGCCCCCAACTGGGGCCAGCCTACGAGCAGTACTTC. Translation gives CASSPQLGPAYEQYF. Together with reference TRBV9 and TRBJ2-7, the CDR3 gives the full variable domain: DSGVTQTPKHLITATGQRVTLRCSPRSGDLSVYWYQQSLDQGLQFLIQYYNGEERAKGNILERFSAQQFPDLHSELNLSSLELGDSALYFCASSPQLGPAYEQYFGPGTRLTVT.